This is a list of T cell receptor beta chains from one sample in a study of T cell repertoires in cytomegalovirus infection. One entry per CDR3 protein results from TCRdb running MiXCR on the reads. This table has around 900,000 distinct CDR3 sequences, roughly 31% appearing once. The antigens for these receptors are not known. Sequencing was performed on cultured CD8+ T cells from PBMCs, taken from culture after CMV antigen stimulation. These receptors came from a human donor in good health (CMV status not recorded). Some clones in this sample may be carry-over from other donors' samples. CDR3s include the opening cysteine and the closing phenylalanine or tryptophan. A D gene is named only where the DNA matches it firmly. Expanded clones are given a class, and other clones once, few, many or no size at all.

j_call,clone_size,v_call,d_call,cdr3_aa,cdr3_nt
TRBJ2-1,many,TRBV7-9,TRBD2,CASSPRLAGGHYEQFF,TGTGCCAGCAGCCCACGACTAGCGGGGGGCCATTATGAGCAGTTCTTC
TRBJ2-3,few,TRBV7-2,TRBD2,CASSLILAGGDTQYF,TGTGCCAGCAGCTTAATCCTAGCGGGCGGAGATACGCAGTATTTT
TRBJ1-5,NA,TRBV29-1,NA,CSARQGPGSNQPQHF,TGCAGCGCCCGGCAAGGGCCAGGGAGCAATCAGCCCCAGCATTTT
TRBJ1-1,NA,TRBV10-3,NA,CATATERQNTEAFF,TGTGCCACCGCAACCGAGCGACAGAACACTGAAGCTTTCTTT
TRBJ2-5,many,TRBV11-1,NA,CASRRGRVIPQETQYF,TGTGCCAGCAGAAGAGGTCGGGTAATTCCCCAAGAGACCCAGTACTTC
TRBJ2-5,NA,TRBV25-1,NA,CASRRETQYF,TGTGCCAGCAGACGCGAGACCCAGTACTTC
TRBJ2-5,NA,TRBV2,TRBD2,CASLRGGRETQYF,TGTGCCTCCTTACGGGGGGGCCGGGAGACCCAGTACTTC
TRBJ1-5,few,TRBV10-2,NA,CASSESVGLPEPQHF,TGCGCCAGCAGTGAGTCGGTGGGCCTCCCTGAGCCCCAGCATTTT
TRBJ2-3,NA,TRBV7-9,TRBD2,CASSLSGGDSDTQYF,TGTGCCAGCAGCTTGAGCGGGGGGGATTCGGATACGCAGTATTTT
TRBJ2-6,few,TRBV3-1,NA,CASSHREIPGANVLTF,TGTGCCAGCAGCCATCGAGAGATACCTGGGGCCAACGTCCTGACTTTC
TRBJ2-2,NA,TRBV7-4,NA,CASSLVGLGTGELFF,TGTGCCAGCAGCTTAGTTGGGCTTGGCACCGGGGAGCTGTTTTTT
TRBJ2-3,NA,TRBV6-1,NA,CASSELWRGDTDTQYF,TGTGCCAGCAGTGAACTATGGCGGGGAGACACAGATACGCAGTATTTT
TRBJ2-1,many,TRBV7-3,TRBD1,CASSLEGTGGDEQFF,TGTGCCAGCAGCCTAGAGGGGACAGGGGGCGATGAGCAGTTCTTC
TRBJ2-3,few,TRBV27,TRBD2,CASSSNRLAGGPDTQYF,TGTGCCAGCAGTTCGAATAGACTAGCGGGGGGGCCAGATACGCAGTATTTT
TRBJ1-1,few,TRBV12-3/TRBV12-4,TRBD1,CATRRDRMNTEAFF,TGTGCCACCCGTCGGGACAGGATGAACACTGAAGCTTTCTTT
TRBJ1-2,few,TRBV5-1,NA,CASSLGGAGNYGYTF,TGCGCCAGCAGCTTGGGAGGGGCCGGTAACTATGGCTACACCTTC
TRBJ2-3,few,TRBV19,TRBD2,CASRIEGLAGTDTQYF,TGTGCCAGTAGGATAGAGGGACTAGCGGGCACAGATACGCAGTATTTT
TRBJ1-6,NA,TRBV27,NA,CASSLSTGRINSPLHF,TGTGCCAGCAGTTTAAGTACCGGACGGATTAATTCACCCCTCCACTTT
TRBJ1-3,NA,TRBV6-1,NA,CAGSLVGAGNTIYF,TGTGCCGGCAGCTTAGTTGGGGCAGGAAACACCATATATTTT
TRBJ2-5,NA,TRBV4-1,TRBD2,CASSVTSGGTPKTQYF,TGCGCCAGCAGCGTCACTAGCGGGGGAACCCCAAAGACCCAGTACTTC
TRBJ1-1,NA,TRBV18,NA,CASSPRDGLNTEAFF,TGTGCCAGCTCACCACGGGACGGTTTGAACACTGAAGCTTTCTTT
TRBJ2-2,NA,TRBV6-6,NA,CASTLHGRKNTGELFF,TGTGCCAGCACCTTACACGGGCGGAAGAACACCGGGGAGCTGTTTTTT
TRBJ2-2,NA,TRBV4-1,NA,CASSQGSGHPQLWTGELFF,TGCGCCAGCAGCCAAGGGTCAGGACACCCCCAGTTGTGGACCGGGGAGCTGTTTTTT
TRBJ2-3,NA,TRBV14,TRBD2,CASSQDLAGGRTDMQYF,TGTGCCAGCAGCCAAGATCTAGCGGGGGGGCGCACAGATATGCAGTATTTT
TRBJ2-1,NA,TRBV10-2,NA,CASSDNNRDTEQFF,TGCGCCAGCAGCGACAACAACAGGGACACTGAGCAGTTCTTC
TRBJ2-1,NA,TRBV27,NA,CASSNGNEQFF,TGTGCCAGCAGTAACGGAAATGAGCAGTTCTTC
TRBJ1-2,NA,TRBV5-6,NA,CASSPGLRSYGYTF,TGTGCCAGCAGCCCTGGTCTCAGGAGCTATGGCTACACCTTC
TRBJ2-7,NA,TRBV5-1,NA,CASSNGNSYEQYF,TGCGCCAGCAGCAATGGGAATTCCTACGAGCAGTACTTC
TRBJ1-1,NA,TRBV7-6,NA,CASSPLALPPEAFF,TGTGCCAGCAGCCCTCTGGCTCTACCCCCTGAAGCTTTCTTT
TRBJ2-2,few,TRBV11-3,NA,CASSIFDGELFF,TGTGCCAGCAGTATATTCGACGGGGAGCTGTTTTTT
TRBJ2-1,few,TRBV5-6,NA,CASSSGISYTEQFF,TGTGCCAGCAGCTCCGGGATAAGCTATACTGAGCAGTTCTTC
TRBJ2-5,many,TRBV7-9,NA,CASSLGYQETQYF,TGTGCCAGCAGCTTAGGGTACCAAGAGACCCAGTACTTC
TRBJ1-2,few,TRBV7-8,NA,CASSLDGFGYTF,TGTGCCAGCAGCTTAGATGGGTTTGGCTACACCTTC
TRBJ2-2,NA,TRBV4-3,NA,CASSQEVRGNTGELFF,TGCGCCAGCAGCCAAGAAGTCAGGGGGAACACCGGGGAGCTGTTTTTT
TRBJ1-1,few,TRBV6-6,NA,CASSYVQDFEAFF,TGTGCCAGCAGTTACGTACAGGATTTTGAAGCTTTCTTT
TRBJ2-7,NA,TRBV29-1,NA,CSVQGRNEQYF,TGCAGCGTCCAAGGGCGGAACGAGCAGTACTTC
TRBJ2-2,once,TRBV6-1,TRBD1,CASSEYWLYGTGGFETGELFF,TGTGCCAGCAGTGAATATTGGTTGTATGGGACAGGGGGTTTCGAGACCGGGGAGCTGTTTTTT
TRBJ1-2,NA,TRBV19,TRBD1,CASATGSSVYGYTF,TGTGCCAGCGCGACAGGGTCCTCCGTCTATGGCTACACCTTC